These 31 T cell receptor beta chains came from one sample sequenced in a study of control samples from healthy donors and cancer patients. Sequencing was performed with immunoSEQ multiplex PCR; in TCRdb, only in-frame clones are kept and a portion is missing. The repertoire holds around 41,000 clones, with about 83% as singletons. The sample consisted of PBMCs. The receptors were gathered from a woman in her sixties or seventies with lung cancer.

The J gene is TRBJ1-1, the V gene TRBV28; no clear D. Per germline, CDR1 MDHEN and CDR2 SYDVKM. Deletions cut 2 bases from V and 2 bases from J, with 12 bases between. This CDR3 region has 15 residues. The CDR3 coding sequence is TGTGCCAGCAGTTTAGATACCGAGAGTAACACTGAAGCTTTCTTT. Protein: CASSLDTESNTEAFF.

This clone appeared once. The CDR3 reads CASSSGLAGRRQETQYF. CDR3 coding DNA: TGCGCCAGCAGCTCGGGACTAGCGGGACGGCGGCAAGAGACCCAGTACTTC. The V and J genes are TRBV5-1 and TRBJ2-5; 13 bases are a match to TRBD2. The ends lost 3 bases at V and 2 bases at J; junction bases unmatched: 7. This CDR3 is built from 17 residues. Per the germline V gene, CDR1 is SGHRS and CDR2 is YFSETQ.

The chain couples TRBV12-3 or TRBV12-4 to TRBJ2-5, with D maybe TRBD1 (7 bases). With 4 bases removed from V and 5 bases from J, the gap between germline ends came to 8 bases. This CDR3 has 12 amino acids. In nucleotides, the CDR3 is TGTGCCAGCAGTTCAGGGGGGGAGACCCAGTACTTC. Encoded protein: CASSSGGETQYF.

The table lists this clone with a few counts. The chain combines TRBV6-6 with TRBJ1-1; TRBD1 might be the D (6 bases). The CDR3 runs 15 residues. Trimming cost V 7 bases and J 0 bases, with 15 bases left between them. Per germline, CDR1 MNHNY and CDR2 SVGAGI (reference sequence). In DNA, the CDR3 is TGTGCCAGCACCTCACGCGGGGGCATGAACACTGAAGCTTTCTTT. Amino acid sequence: CASTSRGGMNTEAFF.

V usage is TRBV12-3 or TRBV12-4 and J usage is TRBJ1-1, with TRBD1 matching 8 bases. Trimming at V came to 6 bases and at J to 1 base, leaving 1 base not matched to a gene. This CDR3 is 13 amino acids long. CDR3 in amino acids: CASSGQGNTEAFF. In DNA, the CDR3 is TGTGCCAGCAGCGGACAGGGGAACACTGAAGCTTTCTTT.

This clone was recorded a few times. The chain is built from TRBV27 and TRBJ1-6; 10 nucleotides align to TRBD1. Trimming cost V 6 bases and J 7 bases; bases outside gene matches: 3. This CDR3 region has 14 residues. Germline CDR1 and CDR2: MNHEY and SMNVEV (reference sequence). For the CDR3, the DNA is TGTGCCAGCAGGCCGGGACAGGGGAATTCACCCCTCCACTTT. Its protein is CASRPGQGNSPLHF.

This chain links TRBV6-5 with TRBJ2-1; a weak D match, TRBD1 (6 bases). V lost 2 bases and J 3 bases, leaving 11 bases between the germline ends. Germline-derived CDR1 and CDR2 are MNHEY and SVGAGI. The CDR3 totals 15 residues. The CDR3 region is CASSYIGGDYNEQFF. CDR3 DNA sequence: TGTGCCAGCAGTTACATAGGGGGAGACTACAATGAGCAGTTCTTC.

This chain connects TRBV25-1 to TRBJ1-1; a possible D gene is TRBD1 (6 bases). Germline V gene lookup returns CDR1 MGHDK and CDR2 SYGVNS. Trimming left V 8 bases short and J 1 base short, with 11 bases between. There are 13 residues in the CDR3. The CDR3 DNA is TGTGCCAGCTATAACAGGGAGAACACTGAAGCTTTCTTT. Translation gives CASYNRENTEAFF. Combining the CDR3 with reference TRBV25-1 and TRBJ1-1 gives the whole variable domain EADIYQTPRYLVIGTGKKITLECSQTMGHDKMYWYQQDPGMELHLIHYSYGVNSTEKGDLSSESTVSRIRTEHFPLTLESARPSHTSQYLCASYNRENTEAFFGQGTRLTVV.

This chain links TRBV19 with TRBJ1-2, with a weak D call TRBD1 (5 bases). Germline loops: CDR1 LNHDA, CDR2 SQIVND (reference sequence). Between the trimmed V and J ends, which lost 6 bases and 8 bases, there was a span of 25 bases. The CDR3 runs 16 residues. The CDR3 nucleotides are TGTGCCAGTAGCTCTCCGGAGAGAAGGGGCTTAGTCGGCTACACCTTC. It codes for CASSSPERRGLVGYTF.

The chain uses TRBV18 and TRBJ2-6, with D maybe TRBD2 (5 bases). CDR3 length: 17 residues. The germline V and J ends were trimmed by 5 bases and 0 bases, with 14 bases remaining between them. CDR1 is KGHSH, CDR2 LQKENI, per germline. The CDR3 coding sequence is TGTGCCAGCTCAGCGCGAGGACTCTTCTCTGGGGCCAACGTCCTGACTTTC. Amino acid sequence: CASSARGLFSGANVLTF. The full variable domain, with the rest looked up from reference TRBV18 and TRBJ2-6, is NAGVMQNPRHLVRRRGQEARLRCSPMKGHSHVYWYRQLPEEGLKFMVYLQKENIIDESGMPKERFSAEFPKEGPSILRIQQVVRGDSAAYFCASSARGLFSGANVLTFGAGSRLTVL.

This clone has just one count. The chain has TRBV5-5 and TRBJ1-1; D unclear. This CDR3 comprises 14 residues. The germline V gene has CDR1 SGHKS and CDR2 YYEKEE (reference sequence). Trimming took 1 base from V and 2 from J, leaving 9 bases between them. The CDR3 loop is CASSLWAGNTEAFF. The CDR3 DNA sequence: TGTGCCAGCAGCTTGTGGGCGGGAAACACTGAAGCTTTCTTT.

CDR3 amino acids: CASSLMEGNYGYTF. In DNA form, the CDR3 reads TGTGCCAGCAGCTTAATGGAGGGAAACTATGGCTACACCTTC. This chain uses TRBV7-9 with TRBJ1-2; D gene ambiguous. Trimming pared 2 bases from V and 2 bases from J, leaving 9 bases between. The CDR3 spans 14 residues. Germline V lookup: CDR1 SEHNR, CDR2 FQNEAQ (reference sequence).

This chain joins TRBV29-1 and TRBJ2-7; D is ambiguous. CDR3 size: 13 residues. Looked up from germline, CDR1 is SQVTM and CDR2 is ANQGSEA. The V and J ends lost 6 bases and 7 bases respectively, with 19 bases between them. CDR3 sequence: CSVRWDPTGEQYF. The CDR3 bases are TGCAGCGTAAGGTGGGATCCTACGGGTGAGCAGTACTTC.

The chain recombines TRBV21-1 with TRBJ1-2. TRBV21-1 is a pseudogene. This CDR3 spans 15 amino acids. As DNA, the CDR3 is TGTGCCAGCAGGAGGTTACAACGCGGCAACTATGGCTACACCTTC. Translating it yields CASRRLQRGNYGYTF.

The chain uses TRBV7-8 and TRBJ1-1, with 8 nucleotides matching TRBD1. Unmatched junction bases numbered 2, after V lost 1 base and J lost 10 bases. The CDR3 consists of 12 residues. Germline CDR1 is SGHVS and CDR2 is FQNEAQ. The DNA for the CDR3 is TGTGCCAGCAGCTTAGGGACAGGGCCAGCTTTCTTT. This gives the protein CASSLGTGPAFF.

The rearrangement joins TRBV4-2 to TRBJ2-1; 11 bases map to TRBD2. The germline V gene encodes CDR1 LGHNA and CDR2 YNFKEQ. V gave up 4 bases and J gave up 2 bases; unmatched junction bases: 4. The CDR3 is 16 residues long. The CDR3 sequence: CASSLDSGGAYNEQFF. CDR3 in DNA: TGTGCCAGCAGCCTTGATAGCGGGGGGGCCTACAATGAGCAGTTCTTC.

The chain's CDR3 is CAISERGKGETQYF. The CDR3 DNA sequence: TGTGCCATCAGTGAGCGGGGGAAGGGTGAGACCCAGTACTTC. The J gene is TRBJ2-5, the V gene TRBV10-3; D is perhaps TRBD2 (6 bases). Trimming removed 2 bases at V and 5 bases at J, with 12 bases between. This CDR3 comprises 14 residues. The germline V gene has CDR1 ENHRY and CDR2 SYGVKD.

This rearrangement joins TRBV2 to TRBJ2-5; D is unresolved. Germline assignment: CDR1 SNHLY and CDR2 FYNNEI. This CDR3 spans 13 amino acids. V lost 1 base and J 4 bases, leaving 7 bases between the germline ends. The CDR3 DNA sequence: TGTGCCAGCAGTGAAGGAACCGGAGAGACCCAGTACTTC. Its translation: CASSEGTGETQYF.

The V gene is TRBV18, the J gene TRBJ2-3, with no clear D. The CDR3 consists of 14 residues. In germline, CDR1 is KGHSH, CDR2 LQKENI. The germline V and J ends were trimmed by 2 bases and 9 bases, with 15 bases remaining between them. For the CDR3, the DNA is TGTGCCAGCTCACCAGACCAGTTACCGGCGACGCAGTATTTT. It codes for CASSPDQLPATQYF.

This chain connects TRBV18 to TRBJ1-4; possibly TRBD1 for D (6 bases). CDR3 length: 18 amino acids. V lost 6 bases to trimming and J lost 1 base, with 21 bases between them. Germline V gene lookup returns CDR1 KGHSH and CDR2 LQKENI. CDR3 in amino acids: CASSLERGALGTNEKLFF. CDR3 sequence (DNA): TGTGCCAGCTCCCTTGAAAGGGGGGCCCTTGGAACTAATGAAAAACTGTTTTTT. The variable domain in full, completed from reference TRBV18 and TRBJ1-4, reads NAGVMQNPRHLVRRRGQEARLRCSPMKGHSHVYWYRQLPEEGLKFMVYLQKENIIDESGMPKERFSAEFPKEGPSILRIQQVVRGDSAAYFCASSLERGALGTNEKLFFGSGTQLSVL.

V is TRBV6-5 and J is TRBJ2-1, with a possible D match to TRBD2 (6 bases). The V end was cut by 0 bases, the J end by 4 bases, with 7 bases between. The V gene's germline CDR1 is MNHEY and CDR2 SVGAGI. The length of the CDR3 is 14 residues. CDR3 in amino acids: CASSYSEGYNEQFF. The CDR3 DNA sequence: TGTGCCAGCAGTTACTCGGAGGGTTACAATGAGCAGTTCTTC.

DNA for the CDR3: TGTGCCAGCAGCCCTGCACCCAACTATGGCTACACCTTC. This translates into CASSPAPNYGYTF. This rearrangement joins TRBV3-1 (or the pseudogene TRBV3-2) to TRBJ1-2, with D uncertain. Germline V gene lookup returns CDR1 LGHDT and CDR2 YNNKEL (reference sequence). The CDR3 sequence is 13 residues long. Trimming removed 4 bases from V and 2 bases from J, with 8 bases in between.

The chain employs TRBV4-1 and TRBJ1-2; D is unclear. V lost 4 bases, J lost 8 bases, and 17 bases lay in between. CDR3 length equals 14 residues. Germline V gives CDR1 MGHRA, CDR2 YSYEKL. The CDR3 DNA reads TGCGCCAGCAGCCTCGGTGGTACCGTCGAAGGCTACACCTTC. Translation gives CASSLGGTVEGYTF.

The V gene is TRBV10-3, the J gene TRBJ1-5; TRBD1 is a possible D gene (5 bases). The CDR3 spans 13 residues. Looked up from germline, CDR1 is ENHRY and CDR2 is SYGVKD. Trimming shortened V by 3 bases and J by 5 bases, and 8 bases separated the two germline ends. CDR3 DNA: TGTGCCATCAGTGAATTACAGGATCAGCCCCAGCATTTT. Amino acid sequence: CAISELQDQPQHF.

As for this clone: Other DNA sequences in the sample encode the same CDR3. The chain joins TRBV9 to TRBJ1-1, with a tentative D call TRBD1 (5 bases). The germline gives CDR1 SGDLS, CDR2 YYNGEE. This CDR3 is 14 amino acids long. V lost 0 bases and J lost 4, with 10 bases in between. CDR3 DNA: TGTGCCAGCAGCGTAGGAGGGGTAGGCACTGAAGCTTTCTTT. Protein product: CASSVGGVGTEAFF.

This clone was recorded only once. The chain has TRBV11-2 and TRBJ1-2; D is possibly TRBD1 (6 bases). The CDR3 runs to 15 residues. Germline values: CDR1 SGHAT, CDR2 FQNNGV. V gave up 1 base and J gave up 4 bases, with 13 bases separating them. The CDR3 DNA sequence: TGTGCCAGCAGCTTAGTCAGGGGCTGGCTCTATGGCTACACCTTC. It specifies CASSLVRGWLYGYTF. Drawing the rest from reference TRBV11-2 and TRBJ1-2, the complete variable domain is EAGVAQSPRYKIIEKRQSVAFWCNPISGHATLYWYQQILGQGPKLLIQFQNNGVVDDSQLPKDRFSAERLKGVDSTLKIQPAKLEDSAVYLCASSLVRGWLYGYTFGSGTRLTVV.

J is TRBJ1-1 and V is TRBV24-1; D is uncertain. The V end was cut by 4 bases, the J end by 4 bases, with 9 bases between. The CDR3 is made up of 13 amino acids. Per germline, CDR1 KGHDR and CDR2 SFDVKD. CDR3 amino acids: CATSDPPITEAFF. The DNA for the CDR3 is TGTGCCACCAGTGACCCTCCAATCACTGAAGCTTTCTTT.

The CDR3 reads CASSQDRDVYNEQFF. In DNA form, the CDR3 reads TGTGCCAGCAGCCAAGATAGGGACGTGTACAATGAGCAGTTCTTC. The chain uses TRBV14 and TRBJ2-1, with D perhaps being TRBD1 or TRBD2 (5 bases each). The CDR3 sequence is 15 residues long. The ends were cut back, 0 bases at V and 4 bases at J, with 10 bases in the middle. The germline V gene has CDR1 SGHDN and CDR2 FVKESK.

This chain uses TRBV6-5 with TRBJ1-1; D call uncertain. The CDR3 consists of 13 residues. V lost 6 bases, J lost 5 bases, and 13 bases lay in between. Per the germline V gene, CDR1 is MNHEY and CDR2 is SVGAGI. CDR3 nucleotides: TGTGCCAGCAGACTCGGACGGGGAACTGAAGCTTTCTTT. Its protein product is CASRLGRGTEAFF.

The chain has TRBV11-3 and TRBJ2-2; 7 bases map to TRBD1. Germline CDR1 reads SGHNT; CDR2 reads YENEEA. CDR3 length: 13 amino acids. V was pared by 6 bases and J by 6 bases, with 4 bases of the junction left unmatched. CDR3 bases: TGTGCCAGCAGGACAGGGCGGGCCGGGGAGCTGTTTTTT. Translation: CASRTGRAGELFF.

The CDR3 nucleotides are TGTGCCAGCCAGCCGTTAATGAGTGAAAAACTGTTTTTT. Protein product: CASQPLMSEKLFF. This chain links TRBV19 with TRBJ1-4; D call uncertain. The CDR3 consists of 13 residues. Germline V gene data show CDR1 as LNHDA and CDR2 as SQIVND (reference sequence). The V gene lost 9 bases and the J gene lost 7 bases, with 15 bases spanning the gap.